This record covers a single T cell receptor (beta chain). Its target is unknown. Repertoires were generated with immunoSEQ multiplex PCR, while TCRdb's copy carries only in-frame clones and drops some. The sample lists about 150,000 clones; roughly 93% were seen once. The roughly 120-subject validation cohort, separate from the roughly 670-subject first cohort, included the donors. The sample comes from a study of cytomegalovirus exposure and HLA in healthy donors. The study, taken as a whole, reports: The tendency of first-cohort TCR clusters to co-occur in the 120 or so validation repertoires was identified by a subsequent analysis. The classifier was said to identify cytomegalovirus status with high specificity and sensitivity. In vitro confirmation showed a few CMV-associated chains to be CMV antigen specific.

The TCR originated in a man aged 18 to 30 in good health and CMV-seropositive. Sequencing was performed on PBMCs.

The CDR3 nucleotides read TGTGCCAGCAGCTCCACCCCGGGACAGGGGAACACCGGGGAGCTGTTTTTT. Protein product: CASSSTPGQGNTGELFF. The chain is built from TRBV7-2 and TRBJ2-2, with 9 bases identical to TRBD1. The trim removed 4 bases at V and 1 base at J, leaving 7 bases unmatched. The CDR3 runs to 17 residues. CDR1 is SGHTA and CDR2 is FQGNSA in the germline V gene.